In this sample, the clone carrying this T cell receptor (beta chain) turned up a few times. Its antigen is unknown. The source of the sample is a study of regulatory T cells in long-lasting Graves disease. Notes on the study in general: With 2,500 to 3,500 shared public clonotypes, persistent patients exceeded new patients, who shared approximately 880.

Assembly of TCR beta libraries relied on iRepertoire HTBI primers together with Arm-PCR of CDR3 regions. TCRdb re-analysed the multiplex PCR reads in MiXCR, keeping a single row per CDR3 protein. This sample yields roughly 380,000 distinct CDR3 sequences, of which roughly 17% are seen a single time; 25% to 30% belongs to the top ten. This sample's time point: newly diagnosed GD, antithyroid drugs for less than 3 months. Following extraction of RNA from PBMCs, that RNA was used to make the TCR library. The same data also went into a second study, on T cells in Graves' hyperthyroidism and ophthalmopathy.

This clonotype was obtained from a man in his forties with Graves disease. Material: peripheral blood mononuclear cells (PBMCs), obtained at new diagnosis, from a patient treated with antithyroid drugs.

CDR3 amino acids: CASSLQGHSYEQYF. The CDR3 nucleotides are TGCGCCAGCAGCTTGCAGGGGCACTCCTACGAGCAGTACTTC. The chain combines TRBV5-1 with TRBJ2-7, with D possibly matching TRBD1 (6 bases). The CDR3 extends over 14 amino acids. V lost 1 base and J 0 bases, leaving 8 bases between the germline ends. Germline V gives CDR1 SGHRS, CDR2 YFSETQ.